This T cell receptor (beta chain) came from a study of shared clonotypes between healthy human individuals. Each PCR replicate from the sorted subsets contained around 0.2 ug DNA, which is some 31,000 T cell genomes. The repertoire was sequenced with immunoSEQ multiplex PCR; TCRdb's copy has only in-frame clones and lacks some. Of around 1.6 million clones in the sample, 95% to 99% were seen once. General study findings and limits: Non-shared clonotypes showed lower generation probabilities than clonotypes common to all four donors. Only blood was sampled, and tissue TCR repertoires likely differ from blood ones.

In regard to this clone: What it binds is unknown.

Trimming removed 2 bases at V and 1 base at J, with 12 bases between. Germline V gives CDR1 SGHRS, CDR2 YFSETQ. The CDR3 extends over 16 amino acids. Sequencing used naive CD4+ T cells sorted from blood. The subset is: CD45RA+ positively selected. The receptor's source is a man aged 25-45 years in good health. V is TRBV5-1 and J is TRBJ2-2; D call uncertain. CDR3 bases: TGCGCCAGCAGCTTACGAACTAAGGGGAACACCGGGGAGCTGTTTTTT. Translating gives CASSLRTKGNTGELFF.